Sequencing of this TCR beta chain was carried out in a study of T cells in Graves' hyperthyroidism and ophthalmopathy. This clonotype showed up just a few times. Graves' hyperthyroidism was deemed stable given no ophthalmopathy progression within 18 months. Germline V gene sequence: CDR1 SGHVS, CDR2 FNYEAQ. V lost 5 bases, J lost 6 bases, and 10 bases lay in between. The CDR3 loop spans 12 amino acids. Amplification of TCR beta CDR3 regions was performed using RNA transcripts as template. The HTBI primer set was used in a first-round RT-PCR of the TCR CDR3. Each CDR3 protein gets one entry after TCRdb re-called the multiplex PCR reads with MiXCR. The sample holds about 610,000 distinct CDR3 sequences, 46% seen once.

Sequenced sample: peripheral blood or thyroid tissue (not recorded which). This receptor was identified in a woman in her late teens or twenties with Graves' hyperthyroidism. V and J are TRBV7-6 and TRBJ1-2, with D possibly being TRBD1 (6 bases). Here the CDR3 DNA reads TGTGCCAGCAGCAGGGGGGCGGATGGCTACACCTTC. Protein sequence: CASSRGADGYTF. Full variable domain (outside the CDR3, taken from reference TRBV7-6 and TRBJ1-2): GAGVSQSPRYKVTKRGQDVALRCDPISGHVSLYWYRQALGQGPEFLTYFNYEAQQDKSGLPNDRFSAERPEGSISTLTIQRTEQRDSAMYRCASSRGADGYTFGSGTRLTVV.